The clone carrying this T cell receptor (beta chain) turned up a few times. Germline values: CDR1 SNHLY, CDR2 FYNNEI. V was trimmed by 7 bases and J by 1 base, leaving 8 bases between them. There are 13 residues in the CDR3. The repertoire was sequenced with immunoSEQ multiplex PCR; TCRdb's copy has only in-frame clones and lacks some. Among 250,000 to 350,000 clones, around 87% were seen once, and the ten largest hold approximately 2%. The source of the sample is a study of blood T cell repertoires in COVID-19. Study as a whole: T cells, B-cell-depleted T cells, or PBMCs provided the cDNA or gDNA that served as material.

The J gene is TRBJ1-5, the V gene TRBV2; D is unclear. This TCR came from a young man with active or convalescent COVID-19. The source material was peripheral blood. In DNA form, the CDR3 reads TGTGCCAGCACCAGGCTCAGCAATCAGCCCCAGCATTTT. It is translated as CASTRLSNQPQHF.